Only a few counts were recorded for the clone carrying this T cell receptor (beta chain). Its specificity is unknown. TCRdb passed the RACE reads through MiXCR, listing each CDR3 protein once. The sample records 190,000 or so distinct CDR3 sequences, around 25% being singletons. The time point is: patch test 3, about 24 weeks after DPC sensitization. Treatment indicated: therapeutic diphenylcyclopropenone sensitization with weekly scalp DPC. The sample comes from a study of human T cells and chemical hapten exposure. Overall study findings and caveats: TCRs above 1 in 1000 frequency stayed constant with DPC sensitization. Controls formed significantly fewer large CDR3 similarity clusters than expanded TCRs did.

The CDR3 is made up of 15 amino acids. V lost 2 bases, J lost 0 bases, and 10 bases lay in between. CDR1 and CDR2 (germline): MNHEY, SVGEGT. This material consisted of whole blood, taken in connection with sensitization to the hapten diphenylcyclopropenone (DPC). This sequence originates from a woman between 35 and 50 years old with alopecia areata. Some clones in this sample may be carry-over from other donors' samples. The chain employs TRBV6-2 or TRBV6-3 and TRBJ1-1; tentative D call: TRBD1 (6 bases). The CDR3, as DNA: TGTGCCAGCAGTTACCCCGGACAGATGAACACTGAAGCTTTCTTT. Amino acid sequence: CASSYPGQMNTEAFF.